This T cell receptor (beta chain) comes out of a study of shared clonotypes between healthy human individuals. An even split of each subset's genomic DNA across several immunoSEQ plates was performed. Profiling relied on immunoSEQ multiplex PCR, and the TCRdb table lists in-frame clones only, not all of them. The sample records about 710,000 clones, about 80% being singletons. This clone was seen only once. Its specificity is unknown. This CDR3 region has 15 residues. Germline V gene lookup returns CDR1 MDHEN and CDR2 SYDVKM. V gave up 4 bases and J gave up 1 base; unmatched junction bases: 6. Donation came from healthy HIV-negative adults that had no recent acute infections or vaccinations. General study results and limits: Memory subsets generally showed lower estimated richness than naive subsets. Relative to clonotypes present in all four donors, those not shared had lower generation probabilities.

J is TRBJ2-7 and V is TRBV28; 8 bases align to TRBD1. This clonotype originated in a woman in her twenties or thirties in good health. Specimen: memory CD4+ T cells sorted from blood. Indicated subset: CD45RA-negative fraction. CDR3 loop: CASSYQGARSYEQYF. The CDR3 bases are TGTGCCAGCAGTTATCAGGGGGCTCGGTCCTACGAGCAGTACTTC.